This TCR beta chain emerged from a study of CD8 T cells in ankylosing spondylitis. Each TCR beta library was made by quantitative 5'-RACE that incorporated molecular barcodes. MiXCR, applied by TCRdb to the 5' RACE reads, yields one record per CDR3 protein. There are 350,000 to 550,000 distinct CDR3 sequences in the sample; roughly 25% occur only once, and approximately 1% lies in the top ten. The germline gives CDR1 SQVTM, CDR2 ANQGSEA. The V gene lost 5 bases and the J gene lost 0 bases, with 11 bases spanning the gap. The CDR3 runs to 14 residues. This clonotype turned up a few times. Its antigen is as yet unknown. Findings and limits, study-wide: Reportedly, significant enrichment of disease-linked clones occurred in matched ankylosing spondylitis synovial fluid. Blood of patients with ankylosing spondylitis appeared to be characterized by a TCR beta motif of fewer than 10 highly homologous variants. In synovial fluid and blood from reactive arthritis, some motif variants were previously reported.

This sequence originates from a male donor with ankylosing spondylitis. The V and J genes are TRBV29-1 and TRBJ1-5; weak D call: TRBD1 (5 bases). Sequenced: blood, either unsorted or a sorted T cell fraction (not recorded which). CDR3 in DNA: TGCAGCGTTTCCCAGGGTCATAGCAATCAGCCCCAGCATTTT. Its translation: CSVSQGHSNQPQHF. Filled out from reference TRBV29-1 and TRBJ1-5, the complete variable domain reads SAVISQKPSRDICQRGTSLTIQCQVDSQVTMMFWYRQQPGQSLTLIATANQGSEATYESGFVIDKFPISRPNLTFSTLTVSNMSPEDSSIYLCSVSQGHSNQPQHFGDGTRLSIL.